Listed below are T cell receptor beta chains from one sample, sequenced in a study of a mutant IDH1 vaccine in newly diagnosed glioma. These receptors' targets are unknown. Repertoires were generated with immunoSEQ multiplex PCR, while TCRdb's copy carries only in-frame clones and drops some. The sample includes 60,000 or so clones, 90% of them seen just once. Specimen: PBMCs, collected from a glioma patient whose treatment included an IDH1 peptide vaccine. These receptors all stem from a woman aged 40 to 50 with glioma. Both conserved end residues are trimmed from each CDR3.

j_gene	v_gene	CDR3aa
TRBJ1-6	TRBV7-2	ASSSGLSSYNSPLH
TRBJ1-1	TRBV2	ASSRQGMNTEAF
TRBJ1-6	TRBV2	ASREAEGNNSPLH
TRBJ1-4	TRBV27	ASSLGTPSEKLF
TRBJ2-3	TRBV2	ASSGPTSGATDTQY
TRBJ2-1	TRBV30	AWSSTSGRLF
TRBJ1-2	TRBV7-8	ASSSTRWTPNYGYT
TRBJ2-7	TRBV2	ASSFQVTREQY
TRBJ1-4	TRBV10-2	ASRMTGVEKLF
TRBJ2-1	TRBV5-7	ASSRAPREEQF
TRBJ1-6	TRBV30	AWNAGTLNSPLH
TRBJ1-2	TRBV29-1	SVGGGGYT
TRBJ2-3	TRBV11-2	ASSLGVRGVDRQY
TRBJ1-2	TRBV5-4	ASSFWDSYIYGYT
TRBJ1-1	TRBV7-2	ASSRTGPNTEAF
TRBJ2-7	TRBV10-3	AISEWGLAGGPVEQY
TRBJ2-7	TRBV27	ASFRGAHEQY
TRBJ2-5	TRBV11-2	ASSLLLEQETQY
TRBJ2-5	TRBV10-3	AISGGAPQETQY
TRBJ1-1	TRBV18	ASSPIQVINTEAF
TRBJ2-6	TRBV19	ASSSLAGANVLT
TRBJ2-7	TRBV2	ASSEGIGAYEQY
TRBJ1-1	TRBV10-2	ASKGTANTEAF
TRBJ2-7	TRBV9	ASSVEPETSGNYYEQY
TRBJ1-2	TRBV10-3	AISEEQDRALNYGYT
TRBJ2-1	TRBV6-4	ASRGGSPMNEQF
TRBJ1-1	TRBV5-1	ASSLDRVMNTEAF
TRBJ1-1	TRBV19	ASGDRPNTEAF
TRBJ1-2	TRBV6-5	ASRNEAGNYGYT
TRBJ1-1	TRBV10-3	AISARQGAENTEAF
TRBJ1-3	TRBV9	ASSPRTAGDTIY
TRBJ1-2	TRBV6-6	ASTPRRGSDGYT
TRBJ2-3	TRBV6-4	ASSRLAGATDTQY
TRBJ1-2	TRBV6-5	ASSPPGGPNYGYT
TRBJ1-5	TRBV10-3	AISGTGGNNQPQH
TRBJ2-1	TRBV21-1	ARVSGRAGEQF
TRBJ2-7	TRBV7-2	ASSLALGISYEQY
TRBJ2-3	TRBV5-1	ASSLVAGTDTQY
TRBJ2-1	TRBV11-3	ASSLRRGIYNEQF
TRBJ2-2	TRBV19	ATSRSPDSITGELF
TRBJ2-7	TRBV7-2	ASSLGGQGSEQY
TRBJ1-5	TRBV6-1	ASSEGHLDQPQH
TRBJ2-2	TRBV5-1	ASSWGTDTGELF
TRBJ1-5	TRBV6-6	ASSYEWGASAPQH
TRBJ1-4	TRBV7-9	ASSSTGSEPEKLF
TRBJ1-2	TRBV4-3	ASSQDHSGGYGYT
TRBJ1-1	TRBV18	ASSPRRPGDGINTEAF
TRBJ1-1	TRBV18	ASSPGWAENTEAF
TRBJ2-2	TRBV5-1	ASSSGLQGTGELF
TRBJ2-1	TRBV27	ASSLSADYNEQF
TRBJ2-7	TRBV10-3	AISESGREQY
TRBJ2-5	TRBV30	AWSVFTGTAETQY